The T cell receptor (beta chain) under discussion was sequenced for a study of CD8 T cells in Susac syndrome. This CDR3 spans 12 amino acids. Germline lookup yields CDR1 DFQATT and CDR2 SNEGSKA (reference sequence). V was trimmed by 3 bases and J by 5 bases, leaving 7 bases between them. An amount of RNA that ranged from about 0.45 to 1 ug was reverse transcribed with random hexamers. Each CDR3 protein gets one entry after TCRdb re-called the immunoSEQ multiplex PCR reads with MiXCR. The sample contains 150,000 or so distinct CDR3 sequences, roughly 94% of which appear only once. Sequencing of TCR beta, carried out with a high-throughput approach, was applied to CD8+ and CD4+ T cells from the blood. It was treatment-naive patients with stable or active relapsing-remitting disease who made up the multiple sclerosis controls.

This chain connects TRBV20-1 to TRBJ2-2; D uncertain. Source material: CD4+ T cells from PBMCs. This clonotype was sampled from a human donor with multiple sclerosis. In nucleotides, the CDR3 is TGCAGTGCTAGCCCCCCAACCGGGGAGCTGTTTTTT. Translating gives CSASPPTGELFF.